This TCR beta chain was observed in a study of T cell repertoires in cytomegalovirus infection. About the study: Alongside well-studied HLA-B-restricted CMV epitopes, recently identified HLA-C-restricted CMV epitopes were also used. Shared public TCR beta signatures pointed to both CMV infection and a matching HLA type. Findings and caveats of the study: Carriers of CMV and the relevant HLA type were discriminated by public TCR beta frequency. Ex vivo responses were dominated by HLA-C-restricted CMV-specific TCR beta clonotypes.

TCRdb analysed the reads with MiXCR anew, one entry per CDR3 protein. Of about 920,000 distinct CDR3 sequences listed, roughly 31% are singletons. V was pared by 0 bases and J by 3 bases, with 5 bases between. Germline CDR1 is MNHNY and CDR2 is SVGAGI (reference sequence). This CDR3 is 14 amino acids long. With respect to this clonotype: As yet, its antigen is unknown.

This clonotype originated in a human donor in good health (CMV status not recorded). Some clones in this sample may be carry-over from other donors' samples. The starting material was cultured CD8+ T cells from PBMCs, obtained from culture after CMV antigen stimulation. This chain joins TRBV6-6 and TRBJ2-2; D uncertain. CDR3 amino acids: CASSYSMDTGELFF. The CDR3, as DNA: TGTGCCAGCAGTTACTCGATGGACACCGGGGAGCTGTTTTTT.